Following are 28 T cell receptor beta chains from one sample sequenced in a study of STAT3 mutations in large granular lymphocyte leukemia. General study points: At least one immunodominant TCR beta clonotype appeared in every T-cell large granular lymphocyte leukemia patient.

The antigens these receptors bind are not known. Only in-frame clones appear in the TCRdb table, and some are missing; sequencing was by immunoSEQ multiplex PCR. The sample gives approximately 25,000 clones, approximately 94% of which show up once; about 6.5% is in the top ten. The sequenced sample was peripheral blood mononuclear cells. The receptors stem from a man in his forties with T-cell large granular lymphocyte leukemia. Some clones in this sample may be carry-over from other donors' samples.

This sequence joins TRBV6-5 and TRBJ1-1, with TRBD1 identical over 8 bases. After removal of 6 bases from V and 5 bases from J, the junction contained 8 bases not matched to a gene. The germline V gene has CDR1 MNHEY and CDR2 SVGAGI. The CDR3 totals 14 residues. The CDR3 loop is CASRETGALTEAFF. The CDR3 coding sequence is TGTGCCAGCAGGGAGACAGGGGCTTTAACTGAAGCTTTCTTT.

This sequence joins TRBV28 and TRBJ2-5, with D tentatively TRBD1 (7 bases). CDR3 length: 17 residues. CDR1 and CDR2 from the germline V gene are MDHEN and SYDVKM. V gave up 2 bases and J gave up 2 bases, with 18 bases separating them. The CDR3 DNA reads TGTGCCAGCAGTTTAAGCCAGGGGGGAGGTTGGCAAGAGACCCAGTACTTC. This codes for CASSLSQGGGWQETQYF.

The CDR3 spells CASSKGQGASYEQYF. The CDR3 nucleotides read TGCGCCAGCAGTAAGGGACAGGGGGCGTCCTACGAGCAGTACTTC. J is TRBJ2-7 and V is TRBV4-3; 12 bases fit TRBD1. The CDR3 sequence is 15 residues long. With 6 bases clipped from V and 1 base from J, the junction kept 4 bases outside the gene matches. The germline gives CDR1 LGHNA, CDR2 YSLEER.

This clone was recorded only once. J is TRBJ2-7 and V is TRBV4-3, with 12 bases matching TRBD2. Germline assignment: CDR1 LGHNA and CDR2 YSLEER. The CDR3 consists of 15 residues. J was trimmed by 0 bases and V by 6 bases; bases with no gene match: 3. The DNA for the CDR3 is TGCGCCAGCAGTTCGACTAGCGGGGGCTCCTACGAGCAGTACTTC. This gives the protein CASSSTSGGSYEQYF.

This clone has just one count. This CDR3 is CASNIGRGDYEQYF. The CDR3 coding sequence is TGTGCCAGCAACATCGGGAGGGGCGATTACGAGCAGTACTTC. The chain uses TRBV28 and TRBJ2-7, with 8 bases aligning to TRBD2. CDR1 and CDR2 (germline): MDHEN, SYDVKM. V shed 7 bases and J 4 bases; nucleotides not matched to a gene: 9. The CDR3 has 14 amino acids.

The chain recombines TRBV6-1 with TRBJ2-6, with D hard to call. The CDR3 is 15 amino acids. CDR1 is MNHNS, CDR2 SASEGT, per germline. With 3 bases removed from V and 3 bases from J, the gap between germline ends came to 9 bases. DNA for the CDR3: TGTGCCAGCAGTGACTCGCTGGGTGGGGCCAACGTCCTGACTTTC. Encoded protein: CASSDSLGGANVLTF.

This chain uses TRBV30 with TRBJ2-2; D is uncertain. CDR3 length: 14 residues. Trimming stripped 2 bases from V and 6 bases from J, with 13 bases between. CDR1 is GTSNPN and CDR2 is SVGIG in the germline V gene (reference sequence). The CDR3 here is CAWSRWVGAGELFF. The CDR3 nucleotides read TGTGCCTGGAGTCGGTGGGTTGGCGCCGGGGAGCTGTTTTTT.

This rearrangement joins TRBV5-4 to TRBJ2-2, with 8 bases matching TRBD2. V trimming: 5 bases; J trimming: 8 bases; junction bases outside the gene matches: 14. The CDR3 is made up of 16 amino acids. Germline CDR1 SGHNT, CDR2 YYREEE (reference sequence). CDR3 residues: CASSSGGAQESGELFF. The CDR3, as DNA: TGTGCCAGCAGTTCGGGGGGGGCACAGGAAAGTGGGGAGCTGTTTTTT.

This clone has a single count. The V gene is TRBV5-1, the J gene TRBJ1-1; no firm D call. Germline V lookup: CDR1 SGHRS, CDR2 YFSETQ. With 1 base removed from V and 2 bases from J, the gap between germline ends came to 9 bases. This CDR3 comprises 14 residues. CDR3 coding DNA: TGCGCCAGCAGCTTGTTTCCAGGAAACACTGAAGCTTTCTTT. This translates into CASSLFPGNTEAFF.

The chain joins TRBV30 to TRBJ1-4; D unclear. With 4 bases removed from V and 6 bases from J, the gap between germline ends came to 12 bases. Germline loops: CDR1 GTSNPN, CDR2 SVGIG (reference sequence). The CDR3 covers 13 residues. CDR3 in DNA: TGTGCCTGGAAGTTAGGAGGGTATGAAAAACTGTTTTTT. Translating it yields CAWKLGGYEKLFF.

The CDR3 region is CAIPRATNTGELFF. DNA for the CDR3: TGTGCCATCCCGAGGGCTACGAACACCGGGGAGCTGTTTTTT. The chain carries TRBV10-3 and TRBJ2-2; weak D call: TRBD2 (5 bases). Trimming cost V 8 bases and J 0 bases, with 10 bases left between them. The CDR3 has 14 residues. Germline assignment: CDR1 ENHRY and CDR2 SYGVKD.

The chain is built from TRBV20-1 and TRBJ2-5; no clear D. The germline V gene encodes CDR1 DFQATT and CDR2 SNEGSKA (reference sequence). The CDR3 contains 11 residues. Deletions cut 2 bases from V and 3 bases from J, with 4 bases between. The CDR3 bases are TGCAGTGCTAGACGGGAAGAGACCCAGTACTTC. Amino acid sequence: CSARREETQYF.

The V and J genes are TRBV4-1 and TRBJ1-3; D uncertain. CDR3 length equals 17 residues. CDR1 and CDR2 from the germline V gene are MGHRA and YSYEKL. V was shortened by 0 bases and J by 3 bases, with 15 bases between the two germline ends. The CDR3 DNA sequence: TGCGCCAGCAGCCAAGATCCCGCTGGGCTGGGTGGAAACACCATATATTTT. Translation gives CASSQDPAGLGGNTIYF.

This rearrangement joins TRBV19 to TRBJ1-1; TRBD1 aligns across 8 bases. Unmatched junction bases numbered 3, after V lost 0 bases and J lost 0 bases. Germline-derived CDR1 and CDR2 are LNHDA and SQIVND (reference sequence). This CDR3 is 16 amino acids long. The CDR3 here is CASSIETGAMNTEAFF. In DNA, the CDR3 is TGTGCCAGTAGTATAGAGACAGGGGCAATGAACACTGAAGCTTTCTTT.

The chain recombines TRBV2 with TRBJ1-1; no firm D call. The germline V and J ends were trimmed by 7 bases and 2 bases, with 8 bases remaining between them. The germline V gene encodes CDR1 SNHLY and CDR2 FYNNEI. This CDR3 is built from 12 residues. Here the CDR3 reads CASKMGNTEAFF. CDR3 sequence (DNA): TGTGCCAGCAAGATGGGCAACACTGAAGCTTTCTTT.

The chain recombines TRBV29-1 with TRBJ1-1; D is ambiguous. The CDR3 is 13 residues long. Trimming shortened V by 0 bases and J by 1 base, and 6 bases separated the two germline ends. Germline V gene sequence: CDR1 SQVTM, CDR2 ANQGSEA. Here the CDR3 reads CSVEDLKNTEAFF. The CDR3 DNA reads TGCAGCGTTGAAGATCTTAAGAACACTGAAGCTTTCTTT. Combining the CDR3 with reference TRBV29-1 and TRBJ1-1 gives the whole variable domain SAVISQKPSRDICQRGTSLTIQCQVDSQVTMMFWYRQQPGQSLTLIATANQGSEATYESGFVIDKFPISRPNLTFSTLTVSNMSPEDSSIYLCSVEDLKNTEAFFGQGTRLTVV.

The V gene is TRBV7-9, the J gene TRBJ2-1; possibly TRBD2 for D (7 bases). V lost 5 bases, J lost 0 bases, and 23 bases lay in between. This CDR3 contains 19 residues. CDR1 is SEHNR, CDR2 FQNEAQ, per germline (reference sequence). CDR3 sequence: CASSPWGLAEVSSYNEQFF. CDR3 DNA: TGTGCCAGCAGCCCCTGGGGGCTAGCGGAAGTCAGCTCCTACAATGAGCAGTTCTTC.

CDR3 region: CASSAAGNRVLPYEQYF. The CDR3, as DNA: TGTGCCAGCAGCGCAGCGGGCAACCGGGTTCTACCCTACGAGCAGTACTTC. This chain joins TRBV11-2 and TRBJ2-7, with TRBD2 as a possible D gene (6 bases). V was trimmed by 5 bases and J by 2 bases, leaving 22 bases between them. Germline CDR1 SGHAT, CDR2 FQNNGV. The CDR3 is 17 amino acids.

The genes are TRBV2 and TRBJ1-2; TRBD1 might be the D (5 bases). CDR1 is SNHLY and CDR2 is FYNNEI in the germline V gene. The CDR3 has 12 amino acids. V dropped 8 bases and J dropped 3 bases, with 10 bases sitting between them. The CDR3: CASPREYYGYTF. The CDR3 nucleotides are TGTGCCAGCCCCAGGGAGTACTATGGCTACACCTTC.

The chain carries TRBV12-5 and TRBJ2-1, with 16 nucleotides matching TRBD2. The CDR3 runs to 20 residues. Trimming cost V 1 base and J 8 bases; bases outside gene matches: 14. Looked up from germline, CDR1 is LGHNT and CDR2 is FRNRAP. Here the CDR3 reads CASGLALPGTSGGAPDEQFF. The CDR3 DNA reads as TGTGCTAGTGGTTTGGCACTCCCCGGGACTAGCGGGGGGGCTCCAGATGAGCAGTTCTTC.

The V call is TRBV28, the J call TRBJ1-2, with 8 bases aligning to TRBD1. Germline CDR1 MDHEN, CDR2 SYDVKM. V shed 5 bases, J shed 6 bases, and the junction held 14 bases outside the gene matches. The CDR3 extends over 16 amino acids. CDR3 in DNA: TGTGCCAGCAGTCCCACCTTGACAGGGGAGAAGGATGGCTACACCTTC. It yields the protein CASSPTLTGEKDGYTF.

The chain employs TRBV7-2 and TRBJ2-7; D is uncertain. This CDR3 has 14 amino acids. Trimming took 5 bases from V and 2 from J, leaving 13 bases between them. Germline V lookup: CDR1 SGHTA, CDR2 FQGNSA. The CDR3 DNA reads TGTGCCAGCAGCCTCCTACCCTACACCTACGAGCAGTACTTC. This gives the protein CASSLLPYTYEQYF.

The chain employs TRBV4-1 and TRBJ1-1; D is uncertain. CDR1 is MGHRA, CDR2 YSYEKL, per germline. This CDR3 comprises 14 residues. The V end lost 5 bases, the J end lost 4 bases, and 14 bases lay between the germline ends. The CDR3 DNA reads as TGCGCCAGCAGCTCTCCGGGCCTGGGCACTGAAGCTTTCTTT. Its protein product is CASSSPGLGTEAFF.

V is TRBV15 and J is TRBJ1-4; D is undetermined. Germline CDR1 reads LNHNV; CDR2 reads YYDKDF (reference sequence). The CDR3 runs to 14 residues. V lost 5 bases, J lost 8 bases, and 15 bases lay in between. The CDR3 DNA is TGTGCCACCAGCGGTTTGCGGGGTTCCGAAAAACTGTTTTTT. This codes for CATSGLRGSEKLFF.

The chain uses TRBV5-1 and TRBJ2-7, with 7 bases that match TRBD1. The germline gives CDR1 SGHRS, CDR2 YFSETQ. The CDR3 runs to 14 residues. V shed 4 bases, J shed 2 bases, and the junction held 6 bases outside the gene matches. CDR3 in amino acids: CASSPSGQTYEQYF. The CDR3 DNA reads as TGCGCCAGCAGCCCGTCGGGACAGACCTACGAGCAGTACTTC.

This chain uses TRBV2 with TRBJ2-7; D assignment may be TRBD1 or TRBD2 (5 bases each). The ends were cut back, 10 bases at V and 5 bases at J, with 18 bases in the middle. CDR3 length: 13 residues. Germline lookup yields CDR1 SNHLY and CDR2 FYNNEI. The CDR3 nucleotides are TGTGCCACCCAAGGGACCTTCAGCGACGAGCAGTACTTC. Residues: CATQGTFSDEQYF.

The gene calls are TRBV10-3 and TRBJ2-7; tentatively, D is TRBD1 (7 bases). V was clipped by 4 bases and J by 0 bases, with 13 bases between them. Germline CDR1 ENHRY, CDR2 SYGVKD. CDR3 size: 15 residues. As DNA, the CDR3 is TGTGCCATCAGTGCGGAGGGGGCGATCTCCTACGAGCAGTACTTC. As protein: CAISAEGAISYEQYF.

CDR3 amino acids: CATSRDPGASYNSPLHF. In nucleotides, the CDR3 is TGTGCCACCAGCAGAGATCCGGGGGCGTCCTATAATTCACCCCTCCACTTT. This chain connects TRBV15 to TRBJ1-6; a possible D gene is TRBD1 (6 bases). The ends were cut back, 0 bases at V and 1 base at J, with 10 bases in the middle. Germline V gene lookup returns CDR1 LNHNV and CDR2 YYDKDF (reference sequence). The CDR3 consists of 17 residues.